The 9 T cell receptor beta chains given below trace back to one sample, sequenced in a study of graft-versus-host responses after intestinal transplantation. Measured with immunoSEQ multiplex PCR; TCRdb has only the in-frame clones, and not every one. Of around 100,000 clones in the sample, 93% are singletons; the top ten hold approximately 1.2%. No antigens are known for them. This specimen consisted of unstimulated CD8+ T cells sorted from spleen or lymph node cells, obtained before transplant. The origin of the receptors is a human donor who was the organ donor for an intestinal transplant.

V is TRBV7-6 and J is TRBJ2-1; 8 bases line up with TRBD2. CDR3 length: 16 residues. V shed 5 bases, J shed 4 bases, and the junction held 10 bases outside the gene matches. The germline V gene has CDR1 SGHVS and CDR2 FNYEAQ. CDR3: CASSPNVASGYNEQFF. The CDR3 bases are TGTGCCAGCAGCCCTAACGTGGCTAGCGGGTACAATGAGCAGTTCTTC.

The chain carries TRBV10-3 and TRBJ1-2; D possibly corresponds to TRBD1 (5 bases). Trimming removed 0 bases at V and 0 bases at J, with 8 bases between. Germline values: CDR1 ENHRY, CDR2 SYGVKD. The CDR3 runs 15 residues. This chain's CDR3 is CAISESQAPNYGYTF. The CDR3, as DNA: TGTGCCATCAGTGAGTCACAGGCGCCTAACTATGGCTACACCTTC.

This chain joins TRBV5-4 and TRBJ2-3; D is possibly TRBD2 (5 bases). Per germline, CDR1 SGHNT and CDR2 YYREEE (reference sequence). The CDR3 runs to 15 residues. Trimming took 0 bases from V and 1 from J, leaving 9 bases between them. The CDR3 nucleotides are TGTGCCAGCAGCTTGGGGAGCGGACGCACAGATACGCAGTATTTT. It yields the protein CASSLGSGRTDTQYF. The whole variable domain, filled in from reference TRBV5-4 and TRBJ2-3, reads ETGVTQSPTHLIKTRGQQVTLRCSSQSGHNTVSWYQQALGQGPQFIFQYYREEENGRGNFPPRFSGLQFPNYSSELNVNALELDDSALYLCASSLGSGRTDTQYFGPGTRLTVL.

This chain connects TRBV12-5 to TRBJ2-7; TRBD1 matches at 7 bases. The CDR3 covers 12 residues. J was trimmed by 5 bases and V by 7 bases; bases with no gene match: 5. Germline loops: CDR1 LGHNT, CDR2 FRNRAP. CDR3 loop: CASVNRGNEQYF. The DNA of the CDR3 is TGTGCTAGTGTTAACAGGGGCAACGAGCAGTACTTC.

The chain combines TRBV5-1 with TRBJ1-1; 7 positions agree with TRBD1. Germline V lookup: CDR1 SGHRS, CDR2 YFSETQ. The CDR3 runs to 15 residues. V dropped 5 bases and J dropped 2; count of bases not matched to a gene: 9. The CDR3 DNA is TGCGCCAGCAGTATTTTAGGGACAGTTAACACTGAAGCTTTCTTT. Encoded protein: CASSILGTVNTEAFF.

The rearrangement links TRBV18 to TRBJ2-7; D possibly corresponds to TRBD2 (5 bases). From germline, CDR1 is KGHSH and CDR2 LQKENI. CDR3 length: 17 residues. Between the trimmed V and J ends, which lost 2 bases and 4 bases, there was a span of 21 bases. CDR3 in amino acids: CASSPTRTHELGYEQYF. In DNA form, the CDR3 reads TGTGCCAGCTCACCAACACGGACTCACGAGCTAGGGTACGAGCAGTACTTC.

CDR3 nucleotide sequence: TGTGCCAGCAGCGGGAGCGGGGGCACAGATACGCAGTATTTT. This sequence encodes CASSGSGGTDTQYF. This chain uses TRBV9 with TRBJ2-3; TRBD2 aligns across 7 bases. CDR1 is SGDLS and CDR2 is YYNGEE in the germline V gene. Trimming took 3 bases from V and 1 from J; bases not matched to a gene: 2. CDR3 size: 14 residues.

This clone was seen only once. The V and J genes are TRBV6-1 and TRBJ1-2, with D perhaps matching TRBD1 (5 bases). Germline V gene data show CDR1 as MNHNS and CDR2 as SASEGT. Trimming left V 6 bases short and J 5 bases short, with 10 bases between. There are 12 residues in the CDR3. CDR3: CASRGVAYGYTF. In DNA form, the CDR3 reads TGTGCCAGCAGGGGGGTGGCTTATGGCTACACCTTC.

V is TRBV9 and J is TRBJ2-5, with D unclear. Germline values: CDR1 SGDLS, CDR2 YYNGEE. The CDR3 is 14 amino acids. Deletions cut 0 bases from V and 11 bases from J, with 17 bases between. The chain's CDR3 is CASSVAFTASEQYF. The CDR3 DNA follows: TGTGCCAGCAGCGTAGCTTTTACAGCGTCGGAGCAGTACTTC.